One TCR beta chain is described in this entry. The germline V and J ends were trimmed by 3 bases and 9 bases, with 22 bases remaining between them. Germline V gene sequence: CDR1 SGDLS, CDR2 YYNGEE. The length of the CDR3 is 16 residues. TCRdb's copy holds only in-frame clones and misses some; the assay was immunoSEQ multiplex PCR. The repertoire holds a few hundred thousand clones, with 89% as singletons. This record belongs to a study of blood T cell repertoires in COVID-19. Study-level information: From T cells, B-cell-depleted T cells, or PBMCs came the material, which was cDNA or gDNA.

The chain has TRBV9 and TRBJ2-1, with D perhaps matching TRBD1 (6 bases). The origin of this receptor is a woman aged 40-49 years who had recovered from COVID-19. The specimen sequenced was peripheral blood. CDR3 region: CASSESTGRPAGEQFF. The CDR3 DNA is TGTGCCAGCAGCGAAAGTACAGGGCGTCCGGCGGGTGAGCAGTTCTTC.